The rows below give T cell receptor beta chains drawn from one sample of a study of T cells in tuberculosis. Profiled with immunoSEQ multiplex PCR; TCRdb holds only in-frame clones, not every one. Here the sample spans 35,000 to 45,000 clones, around 93% being singletons. The sample taken for sequencing was PBMCs. Receptors originate from a donor between 10 and 29 years old with latent tuberculosis or without tuberculosis infection. Some clones in this sample may be carry-over from other donors' samples. CDR3s include the opening cysteine and the closing phenylalanine or tryptophan. The order of the fields is CDR3 DNA, CDR3 protein, clone size, J gene, D gene, V gene. A D gene is named only where the DNA matches it firmly. Rows give clone size only sometimes, using once, few, many, or a class for an expanded clone.

cdr3_nt: TGTGCTAGTGGATCCCGGGGACAGCAACTACTCTCTGGAAACACCATATATTTT
cdr3_aa: CASGSRGQQLLSGNTIYF
clone_size: .
j_call: TRBJ1-3
d_call: TRBD1
v_call: TRBV12-5

cdr3_nt: TGCGCCAGCAGCCAAGACTTACCGAGCTCTGGAAACACCATATATTTT
cdr3_aa: CASSQDLPSSGNTIYF
clone_size: few
j_call: TRBJ1-3
d_call: .
v_call: TRBV4-3

cdr3_nt: TGCGCCAGCAGCCAAGATTGGAGTGGGACAGGGAGTGGAAACACCATATATTTT
cdr3_aa: CASSQDWSGTGSGNTIYF
clone_size: .
j_call: TRBJ1-3
d_call: TRBD1
v_call: TRBV4-3

cdr3_nt: TGTGCCAGCAGCCATGACGGACAGGAAGAAGCTTTCTTT
cdr3_aa: CASSHDGQEEAFF
clone_size: .
j_call: TRBJ1-1
d_call: TRBD1
v_call: TRBV4-2

cdr3_nt: TGTGCCATCAGGGCAGGTCTCGGATATGAAAAACTGTTTTTT
cdr3_aa: CAIRAGLGYEKLFF
clone_size: .
j_call: TRBJ1-4
d_call: .
v_call: TRBV10-3

cdr3_nt: TGTGCCAGCAGCTTGGGGCTTAAGGAGGATTGGGTTGCTGATTCACCCCTCCACTTT
cdr3_aa: CASSLGLKEDWVADSPLHF
clone_size: .
j_call: TRBJ1-6
d_call: .
v_call: TRBV5-8

cdr3_nt: TGCGCCAGCAGCCTGGCCTCCATCAGGGATACGCAGTATTTT
cdr3_aa: CASSLASIRDTQYF
clone_size: .
j_call: TRBJ2-3
d_call: .
v_call: TRBV5-1

cdr3_nt: TGTGCCAGCAGCCCGTCGGGGGAGAATGAGCAGTTCTTC
cdr3_aa: CASSPSGENEQFF
clone_size: .
j_call: TRBJ2-1
d_call: .
v_call: TRBV5-4

cdr3_nt: TGTGCCAGCAGCCGGGTCGTCTCTGGCAGATCCACAGATACGCAGTATTTT
cdr3_aa: CASSRVVSGRSTDTQYF
clone_size: .
j_call: TRBJ2-3
d_call: .
v_call: TRBV5-4

cdr3_nt: TGTGCCAGCAGTGAAATCCCAACAGGGTCTAACTATGGCTACACCTTC
cdr3_aa: CASSEIPTGSNYGYTF
clone_size: .
j_call: TRBJ1-2
d_call: .
v_call: TRBV2

cdr3_nt: TGTGCCAGCAGTTCACGGACTAGCGGGGGCGATGAGCAGTTCTTC
cdr3_aa: CASSSRTSGGDEQFF
clone_size: .
j_call: TRBJ2-1
d_call: TRBD2
v_call: TRBV5-5

cdr3_nt: TGTGCTAGTGGTTTGGACAGGGGGGATCAGCCCCAGCATTTT
cdr3_aa: CASGLDRGDQPQHF
clone_size: .
j_call: TRBJ1-5
d_call: TRBD1
v_call: TRBV12-5

cdr3_nt: TGCGCCAGCAGCTTGGACAGAAACTACGAGCAGTACTTC
cdr3_aa: CASSLDRNYEQYF
clone_size: .
j_call: TRBJ2-7
d_call: .
v_call: TRBV5-1

cdr3_nt: TGTGCCAGCAGCCCCGCAGATGAGAGACAGGGGGCCACCAACTACGAGCAGTACTTC
cdr3_aa: CASSPADERQGATNYEQYF
clone_size: .
j_call: TRBJ2-7
d_call: TRBD1
v_call: TRBV7-6

cdr3_nt: TGTGCCAGCTCACCGGCCATCGACAGAGTCTATGGCTACACCTTC
cdr3_aa: CASSPAIDRVYGYTF
clone_size: .
j_call: TRBJ1-2
d_call: .
v_call: TRBV18

cdr3_nt: TGCGCCAGCAGCTTGGACAGCATAAACACCATATATTTT
cdr3_aa: CASSLDSINTIYF
clone_size: .
j_call: TRBJ1-3
d_call: .
v_call: TRBV5-1

cdr3_nt: TGTGCCAGCAGCTTACGACCCCCCGCTCGGACATTCTCTGGAAACACCATATATTTT
cdr3_aa: CASSLRPPARTFSGNTIYF
clone_size: .
j_call: TRBJ1-3
d_call: .
v_call: TRBV7-9

cdr3_nt: TGTGCCGCCTCAACTAGCGGAACTGTTGGGGTGGAGCAGTTCTTC
cdr3_aa: CAASTSGTVGVEQFF
clone_size: .
j_call: TRBJ2-1
d_call: TRBD2
v_call: TRBV10-3

cdr3_nt: TGCAGCGTTGGACAGGGAGGTGAAAAACTGTTTTTT
cdr3_aa: CSVGQGGEKLFF
clone_size: .
j_call: TRBJ1-4
d_call: TRBD1
v_call: TRBV29-1

cdr3_nt: TGTGCCAGCAGAATAACTGGAAACACCATATATTTT
cdr3_aa: CASRITGNTIYF
clone_size: once
j_call: TRBJ1-3
d_call: .
v_call: TRBV11-2

cdr3_nt: TGTGCCTGGAGGAAAACAGGGACCAACTATGGCTACACCTTC
cdr3_aa: CAWRKTGTNYGYTF
clone_size: .
j_call: TRBJ1-2
d_call: .
v_call: TRBV30

cdr3_nt: TGTGCCAGCAGCGCCACAGGGTCCTACGAGCAGTACTTC
cdr3_aa: CASSATGSYEQYF
clone_size: few
j_call: TRBJ2-7
d_call: .
v_call: TRBV7-2

cdr3_nt: TGTGCCTGGAGTGTAATGCGGGGGGGATACAATGAGCAGTTCTTC
cdr3_aa: CAWSVMRGGYNEQFF
clone_size: .
j_call: TRBJ2-1
d_call: TRBD2
v_call: TRBV30

cdr3_nt: TGTGCCAGCAGCGACAGGAGCCCCTATGGCTACACCTTC
cdr3_aa: CASSDRSPYGYTF
clone_size: .
j_call: TRBJ1-2
d_call: .
v_call: TRBV27

cdr3_nt: TGTGCCATCAGTGAGTTGGGGGGAACTAACTATGGCTACACCTTC
cdr3_aa: CAISELGGTNYGYTF
clone_size: once
j_call: TRBJ1-2
d_call: .
v_call: TRBV10-3

cdr3_nt: TGTGCCAGCCAAAGAGAGACATCATTCTCTGGAAACACCATATATTTT
cdr3_aa: CASQRETSFSGNTIYF
clone_size: .
j_call: TRBJ1-3
d_call: .
v_call: TRBV13

cdr3_nt: TGTGCCAGTATCCCTAGGGTGGGAGCGTACACTGAAGCTTTCTTT
cdr3_aa: CASIPRVGAYTEAFF
clone_size: large
j_call: TRBJ1-1
d_call: .
v_call: TRBV19

cdr3_nt: TGTGCCCAAGCTTGGACAGCTTATGGCTACACCTTC
cdr3_aa: CAQAWTAYGYTF
clone_size: .
j_call: TRBJ1-2
d_call: .
v_call: TRBV30

cdr3_nt: TGTGCCAGTAGTATTCTCACAGGGGTGAACACAGATACGCAGTATTTT
cdr3_aa: CASSILTGVNTDTQYF
clone_size: once
j_call: TRBJ2-3
d_call: TRBD1
v_call: TRBV19

cdr3_nt: TGTGCCGGGAGACAGGGGGCGTCAGGCTACACCTTC
cdr3_aa: CAGRQGASGYTF
clone_size: .
j_call: TRBJ1-2
d_call: TRBD1
v_call: TRBV19

cdr3_nt: .
cdr3_aa: CAWSVLVLDTEAFF
clone_size: .
j_call: TRBJ1-1
d_call: .
v_call: TRBV30